The 9 T cell receptor beta chains below were found in one sample sequenced in a study of blood T cell repertoires in COVID-19. The table came from immunoSEQ multiplex PCR; TCRdb's copy has only in-frame clones and leaves some out. The table lists tens of thousands of clones, about 76% of them singletons. The sequenced sample consisted of peripheral blood. These receptor sequences come from a woman of 80 years or more with active or convalescent COVID-19.

This chain links TRBV13 with TRBJ1-1; 7 nucleotides match TRBD1. J was trimmed by 1 base and V by 7 bases; bases with no gene match: 3. The CDR3 covers 13 residues. Germline V gene sequence: CDR1 PRHDT, CDR2 FYEKMQ (reference sequence). In nucleotides, the CDR3 is TGTGCCAGCAAAAGGGGGCGGAACACTGAAGCTTTCTTT. This encodes CASKRGRNTEAFF.

V is TRBV5-4 and J is TRBJ1-3; TRBD1 matches 11 bases. The junction had 7 bases not matched to a gene; V was cut back by 4 bases and J by 4 bases. CDR3 length: 16 amino acids. The germline V gene has CDR1 SGHNT and CDR2 YYREEE (reference sequence). The CDR3 coding sequence is TGTGCCAGCAGCGGCCGGACAGGGGGCACGGGAAACACCATATATTTT. Its translation: CASSGRTGGTGNTIYF.

The chain carries TRBV18 and TRBJ1-4; D not certain. From germline, CDR1 is KGHSH and CDR2 LQKENI. V was trimmed by 2 bases and J by 4 bases, leaving 8 bases between them. CDR3 length: 14 amino acids. In nucleotides, the CDR3 is TGTGCCAGCTCACCAGCCGGGGATAATGAAAAACTGTTTTTT. Its protein product is CASSPAGDNEKLFF.

The table lists this clone with a few counts. The chain joins TRBV27 to TRBJ2-2; no reliable D call. CDR1 MNHEY and CDR2 SMNVEV come from the germline V gene (reference sequence). The CDR3 is made up of 15 amino acids. V lost 3 bases to trimming and J lost 4 bases, with 12 bases between them. CDR3 in amino acids: CASSFSWASTGELFF. The CDR3 coding sequence is TGTGCCAGCAGTTTCTCGTGGGCCAGCACCGGGGAGCTGTTTTTT.

V is TRBV4-3 and J is TRBJ2-2, with a tentative D call TRBD2 (6 bases). There are 17 residues in the CDR3. Germline V gene data show CDR1 as LGHNA and CDR2 as YSLEER. Deletions cut 0 bases from V and 1 base from J, with 12 bases between. In DNA form, the CDR3 reads TGCGCCAGCAGCCAAGATCGGGGTAGCGGGAACACCGGGGAGCTGTTTTTT. Translating gives CASSQDRGSGNTGELFF.

This clone was counted only a few times. The rearrangement links TRBV30 to TRBJ1-6; no firm D call. Germline CDR1 GTSNPN, CDR2 SVGIG (reference sequence). With 0 bases removed from V and 6 bases from J, the gap between germline ends came to 15 bases. The CDR3 covers 16 residues. The CDR3: CAWSVMSRQVNSPLHF. For the CDR3, the DNA is TGTGCCTGGAGTGTAATGAGTCGCCAGGTTAATTCACCCCTCCACTTT.

This rearrangement joins TRBV27 to TRBJ1-4, with TRBD1 as a possible D gene (6 bases). This CDR3 comprises 13 residues. Trimming took 5 bases from V and 6 from J, leaving 10 bases between them. Germline loops: CDR1 MNHEY, CDR2 SMNVEV (reference sequence). The CDR3 region has the DNA TGTGCCAGCAGTCGTCAGGGGTATGAAAAACTGTTTTTT. This gives the protein CASSRQGYEKLFF.

This chain uses TRBV24-1 with TRBJ2-5; tentative D call: TRBD1 (6 bases). Germline CDR1 reads KGHDR; CDR2 reads SFDVKD. The CDR3 totals 13 residues. V dropped 5 bases and J dropped 1 base, with 7 bases sitting between them. CDR3 in DNA: TGTGCCACCAGTGTGGGGGCCCAAGAGACCCAGTACTTC. Residues: CATSVGAQETQYF.

In its sample, this clone was seen a few times. This rearrangement joins TRBV6-5 to TRBJ2-2, with D possibly TRBD1 on 5 matching bases. Deletions cut 2 bases from V and 3 bases from J, with 10 bases between. CDR1 is MNHEY, CDR2 SVGAGI, per germline. This CDR3 comprises 15 residues. CDR3 nucleotides: TGTGCCAGCAGTTACGGGGTAGGGGACACCGGGGAGCTGTTTTTT. Protein sequence: CASSYGVGDTGELFF.